The next 13 T cell receptor beta chains were all read from a single sample in a study of control samples from healthy donors and cancer patients (TCRdb year 2020). The library was obtained by the immunoSEQ multiplex PCR assay. In its TCRdb copy, this immuneACCESS table keeps in-frame sequences only and misses some clones. Where compared with another copy, unresolved V genes explain less than half of these, and the others have no known cause. Across this sample there are 100,000 to 150,000 clones, with roughly 89% seen only once. The ten top clones hold 6% to 9.5% of the sample. Sample: PBMCs. These receptors all come from a man between 45 and 60 years old with head and neck cancer.

This chain joins TRBV7-2 and TRBJ1-1, with no clear D. In germline, CDR1 is SGHTA, CDR2 FQGNSA. This CDR3 is built from 13 residues. Between the trimmed V and J ends, which lost 3 bases and 6 bases, there was a span of 11 bases. The CDR3 DNA follows: TGTGCCAGCAGCTTTCGGGGAACGGCTGAAGCTTTCTTT. As protein: CASSFRGTAEAFF. The variable domain in full, with the rest retrieved from reference TRBV7-2 and TRBJ1-1, is GAGVSQSPSNKVTEKGKDVELRCDPISGHTALYWYRQSLGQGLEFLIYFQGNSAPDKSGLPSDRFSAERTGGSVSTLTIQRTQQEDSAVYLCASSFRGTAEAFFGQGTRLTVV.

Only a few counts were recorded for this clone. V usage is TRBV18 and J usage is TRBJ2-1; possible D gene TRBD1, 5 bases. Germline loops: CDR1 KGHSH, CDR2 LQKENI. V gave up 5 bases and J gave up 1 base, with 12 bases separating them. The CDR3 spans 15 residues. CDR3 residues: CASSARTTSYNEQFF. The DNA for the CDR3 is TGTGCCAGCTCAGCCAGGACAACGTCCTACAATGAGCAGTTCTTC.

The chain employs TRBV6-6 and TRBJ2-5; 10 nucleotides agree with TRBD2. Germline V gene data show CDR1 as MNHNY and CDR2 as SVGAGI (reference sequence). The CDR3 is 15 residues long. Trimming removed 6 bases from V and 9 bases from J; junction bases left unmatched: 13. The CDR3 loop is CASSPGTSALGSQYF. The CDR3 DNA follows: TGTGCCAGCAGCCCCGGGACTAGCGCCTTGGGGTCCCAGTACTTC.

The rearrangement uses TRBV6-5 and TRBJ2-2; D not resolved. Trimming cost V 8 bases and J 2 bases, with 9 bases left between them. The germline gives CDR1 MNHEY, CDR2 SVGAGI. This CDR3 contains 13 residues. The CDR3 loop is CASLWVNTGELFF. The CDR3 DNA is TGTGCCAGCCTATGGGTTAACACCGGGGAGCTGTTTTTT.

V and J are TRBV19 and TRBJ2-2, with 8 bases aligning to TRBD1. The CDR3 has 14 residues. V lost 5 bases and J lost 7; bases outside the gene matches: 6. Germline lookup yields CDR1 LNHDA and CDR2 SQIVND (reference sequence). CDR3 protein: CASSLTGDDGELFF. The CDR3 bases are TGTGCCAGTAGTCTGACAGGGGACGACGGGGAGCTGTTTTTT.

This sequence joins TRBV5-1 and TRBJ2-1, with 12 nucleotides matching TRBD2. Germline V lookup: CDR1 SGHRS, CDR2 YFSETQ. V dropped 2 bases and J dropped 6; count of bases not matched to a gene: 6. This CDR3 spans 16 amino acids. The CDR3 is CASSLTLAGGSNEQFF. The CDR3 DNA reads as TGCGCCAGCAGCTTAACGCTAGCGGGGGGGTCCAATGAGCAGTTCTTC.

This clone is a singleton in its sample. The genes are TRBV25-1 and TRBJ1-1, with no clear D. CDR1 is MGHDK, CDR2 SYGVNS, per germline. V was pared by 2 bases and J by 2 bases, with 9 bases between. The CDR3 contains 14 residues. The DNA for the CDR3 is TGTGCCAGCAGTGAAACACACGGAAACACTGAAGCTTTCTTT. The encoded protein is CASSETHGNTEAFF.

V is TRBV7-2 and J is TRBJ1-3; D gene uncertain. Germline V lookup: CDR1 SGHTA, CDR2 FQGNSA. With 1 base removed from V and 4 bases from J, the gap between germline ends came to 14 bases. The CDR3 spans 16 residues. The CDR3 is CASSLEQRLGGNTIYF. The CDR3 DNA follows: TGTGCCAGCAGCTTAGAACAGCGTTTAGGGGGAAACACCATATATTTT.

The chain recombines TRBV10-3 with TRBJ1-3, with no clear D. CDR3 length equals 14 residues. V was shortened by 3 bases and J by 2 bases, with 8 bases between the two germline ends. CDR1 ENHRY and CDR2 SYGVKD come from the germline V gene. DNA of the CDR3: TGTGCCATCAGTGACTCGGACGCTGGAAACACCATATATTTT. Translated, it gives CAISDSDAGNTIYF.

The chain is built from TRBV7-2 and TRBJ2-1; possibly TRBD1 or TRBD2 for D (6 bases each). Germline V lookup: CDR1 SGHTA, CDR2 FQGNSA. V shed 0 bases and J shed 5 bases, with 14 bases lying between them. This CDR3 region has 16 residues. CDR3 DNA: TGTGCCAGCAGCTTAGCGAACGGGGGCGCCGACAATGAGCAGTTCTTC. It codes for CASSLANGGADNEQFF.

This chain links TRBV12-3 or TRBV12-4 with TRBJ2-1; a weak D match, TRBD2 (5 bases). Trimming shortened V by 5 bases and J by 9 bases, and 11 bases separated the two germline ends. This CDR3 has 12 amino acids. DNA of the CDR3: TGTGCCAGCAGTCCAGGAGGTAGTGAGCAGTTCTTC. Its translation is CASSPGGSEQFF.

A word on this clone: Other nucleotide sequences from this sample produce the same CDR3. The J gene is TRBJ2-1, the V gene TRBV29-1, with 15 nucleotides matching TRBD2. After removal of 4 bases from V and 5 bases from J, the junction contained 9 bases not matched to a gene. The CDR3 extends over 17 amino acids. Germline V gene sequence: CDR1 SQVTM, CDR2 ANQGSEA. The CDR3 DNA reads TGCAGCGTTGGGACTAGCGGGGGGGGTCCCTTCCACAATGAGCAGTTCTTC. It translates to CSVGTSGGGPFHNEQFF.

This rearrangement joins TRBV5-1 to TRBJ1-1, with D uncertain. This CDR3 spans 13 amino acids. Per germline, CDR1 SGHRS and CDR2 YFSETQ. Trimming removed 0 bases from V and 0 bases from J, with 3 bases in between. CDR3: CASSLVLNTEAFF. In nucleotides, the CDR3 is TGCGCCAGCAGCTTGGTCTTGAACACTGAAGCTTTCTTT.